The clone carrying this TCR beta chain has more than one count but fewer than ten. Its antigen is still unknown. The primer mix had 60 Vbeta and 13 Jbeta primers. Libraries were prepared by immunoSEQ multiplex PCR; TCRdb keeps only in-frame clonotypes and omits some of them. The sample lists 100,000 to 150,000 clones, more than 65% occurring once. The sample belongs to a study of cytomegalovirus exposure and HLA in healthy donors. The study's findings and limits: A later analysis found that most CMV-associated TCR beta chains appeared HLA-restricted. It has been reported that TCR beta sequences accurately predicted the HLA-A and HLA-B alleles of most subjects.

Healthy bone marrow donors made up the cohort. The V end lost 3 bases, the J end lost 1 base, and 9 bases lay between the germline ends. The germline V gene has CDR1 KGHSH and CDR2 LQKENI. The CDR3 contains 14 residues. The receptor was derived from a woman in her fifties or sixties in good health and CMV-seropositive. The V and J genes are TRBV18 and TRBJ1-1; a possible D gene is TRBD1 (5 bases). The sample taken for sequencing was PBMCs. The CDR3 loop reads CASSPFGQNTEAFF. The DNA of the CDR3 is TGTGCCAGCTCACCCTTTGGACAGAACACTGAAGCTTTCTTT.